The TCR beta chain under discussion was sequenced for a study of T cell repertoires in cytomegalovirus infection. CDR1 is MNHNY and CDR2 is SVGAGI in the germline V gene (reference sequence). This CDR3 region has 15 residues. The V end lost 1 base, the J end lost 2 bases, and 6 bases lay between the germline ends. A single record per CDR3 protein comes from TCRdb applying MiXCR to the reads. The sample has under 850,000 distinct CDR3 sequences, approximately 33% seen once; the top ten hold approximately 18%. A word on this clonotype: What it binds is unknown.

The source was cultured PBMCs, collected from culture after CMV antigen stimulation. This receptor was obtained from a human donor in good health (CMV status not recorded). Some clones in this sample may be carry-over from other donors' samples. This chain uses TRBV6-6 with TRBJ2-6, with D tentatively TRBD2 (5 bases). The CDR3: CASSYFGAGANVLTF. In nucleotides, the CDR3 is TGTGCCAGCAGTTACTTCGGGGCTGGGGCCAACGTCCTGACTTTC.